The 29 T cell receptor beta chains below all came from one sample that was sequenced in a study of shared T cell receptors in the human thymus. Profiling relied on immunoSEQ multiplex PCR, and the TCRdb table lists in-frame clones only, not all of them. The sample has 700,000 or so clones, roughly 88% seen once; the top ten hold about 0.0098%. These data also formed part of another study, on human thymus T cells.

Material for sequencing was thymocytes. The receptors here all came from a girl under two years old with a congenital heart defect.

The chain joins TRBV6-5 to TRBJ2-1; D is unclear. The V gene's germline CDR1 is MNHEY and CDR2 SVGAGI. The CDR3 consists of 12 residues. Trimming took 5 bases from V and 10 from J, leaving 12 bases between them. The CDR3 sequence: CASSQTGLEQFF. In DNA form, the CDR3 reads TGTGCCAGCAGTCAGACTGGCTTGGAGCAGTTCTTC.

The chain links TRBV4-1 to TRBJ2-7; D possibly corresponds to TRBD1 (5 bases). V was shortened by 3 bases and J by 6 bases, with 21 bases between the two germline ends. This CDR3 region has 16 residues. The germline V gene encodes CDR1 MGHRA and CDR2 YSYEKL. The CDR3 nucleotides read TGCGCCAGCAGCCATTTTCCAGGTTCAGGGTGTAGCGAGCAGTACTTC. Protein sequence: CASSHFPGSGCSEQYF.

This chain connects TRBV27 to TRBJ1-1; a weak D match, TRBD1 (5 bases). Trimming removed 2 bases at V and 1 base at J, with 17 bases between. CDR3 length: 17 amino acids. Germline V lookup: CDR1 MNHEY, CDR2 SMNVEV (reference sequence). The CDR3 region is CASSLRSDTQKNTEAFF. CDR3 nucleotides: TGTGCCAGCAGTTTAAGATCGGACACCCAGAAGAACACTGAAGCTTTCTTT.

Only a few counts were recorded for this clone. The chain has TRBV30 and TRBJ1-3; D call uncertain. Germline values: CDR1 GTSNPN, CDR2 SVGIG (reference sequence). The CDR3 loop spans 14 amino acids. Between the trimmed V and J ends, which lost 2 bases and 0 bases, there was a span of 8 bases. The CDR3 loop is CAWSKEVSGNTIYF. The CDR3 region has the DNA TGTGCCTGGAGTAAGGAGGTCTCTGGAAACACCATATATTTT.

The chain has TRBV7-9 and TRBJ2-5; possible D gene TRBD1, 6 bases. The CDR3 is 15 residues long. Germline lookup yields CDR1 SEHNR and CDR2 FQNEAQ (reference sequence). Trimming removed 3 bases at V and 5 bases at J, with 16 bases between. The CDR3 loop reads CASSFNRAFGETQYF. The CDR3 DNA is TGTGCCAGCAGCTTTAACAGGGCCTTCGGTGAGACCCAGTACTTC. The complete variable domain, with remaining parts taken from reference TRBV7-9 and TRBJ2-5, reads DTGVSQNPRHKITKRGQNVTFRCDPISEHNRLYWYRQTLGQGPEFLTYFQNEAQLEKSRLLSDRFSAERPKGSFSTLEIQRTEQGDSAMYLCASSFNRAFGETQYFGPGTRLLVL.

In DNA, the CDR3 is TGTGCCAGCAGCCCAGGGAGGTGCTATGGCTACACCTTC. Its protein is CASSPGRCYGYTF. The chain uses TRBV7-2 and TRBJ1-2; D may be TRBD1 (5 bases). Trimming pared 5 bases from V and 4 bases from J, leaving 11 bases between. Germline CDR1 and CDR2: SGHTA and FQGNSA. There are 13 residues in the CDR3. The entire variable domain, with the rest obtained from reference TRBV7-2 and TRBJ1-2, is as follows: GAGVSQSPSNKVTEKGKDVELRCDPISGHTALYWYRQSLGQGLEFLIYFQGNSAPDKSGLPSDRFSAERTGGSVSTLTIQRTQQEDSAVYLCASSPGRCYGYTFGSGTRLTVV.

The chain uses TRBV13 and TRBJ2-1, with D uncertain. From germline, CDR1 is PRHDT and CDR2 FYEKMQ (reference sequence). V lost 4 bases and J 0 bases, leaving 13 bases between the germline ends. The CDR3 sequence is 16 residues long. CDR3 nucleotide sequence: TGTGCCAGCAGCTCGACTGCAAGTAGCTCCTACAATGAGCAGTTCTTC. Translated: CASSSTASSSYNEQFF.

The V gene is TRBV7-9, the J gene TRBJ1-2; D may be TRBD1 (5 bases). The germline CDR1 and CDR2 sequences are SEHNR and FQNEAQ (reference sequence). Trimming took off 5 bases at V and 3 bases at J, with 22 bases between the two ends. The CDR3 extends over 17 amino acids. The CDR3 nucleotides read TGTGCCAGCAGCCCACAGGCCCCGACAAAGTGGGACTATGGCTACACCTTC. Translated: CASSPQAPTKWDYGYTF.

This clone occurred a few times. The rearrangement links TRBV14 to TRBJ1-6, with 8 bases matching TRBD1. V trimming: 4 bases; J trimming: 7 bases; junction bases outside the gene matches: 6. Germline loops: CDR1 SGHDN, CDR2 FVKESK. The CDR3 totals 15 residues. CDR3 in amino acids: CASSPGQGGNSPLHF. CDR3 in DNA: TGTGCCAGCAGCCCCGGACAGGGCGGGAATTCACCCCTCCACTTT.

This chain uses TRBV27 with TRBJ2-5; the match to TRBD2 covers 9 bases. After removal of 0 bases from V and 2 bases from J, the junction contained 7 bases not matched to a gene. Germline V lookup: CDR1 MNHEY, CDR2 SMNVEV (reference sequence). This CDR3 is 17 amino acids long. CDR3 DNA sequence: TGTGCCAGCAGTTTATCGGCTAGCGGGGACTTACAAGAGACCCAGTACTTC. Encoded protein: CASSLSASGDLQETQYF.

CDR3 in amino acids: CATTHTWLRGPGRDQETQYF. For the CDR3, the DNA is TGTGCCACTACCCACACTTGGTTGAGGGGGCCCGGACGGGACCAAGAGACCCAGTACTTC. The J gene is TRBJ2-5, the V gene TRBV19; TRBD1 matches at 7 bases. Per germline, CDR1 LNHDA and CDR2 SQIVND (reference sequence). There are 20 residues in the CDR3. The J segment lost 0 bases and the V segment lost 10 bases, leaving 26 bases of the junction unmatched.

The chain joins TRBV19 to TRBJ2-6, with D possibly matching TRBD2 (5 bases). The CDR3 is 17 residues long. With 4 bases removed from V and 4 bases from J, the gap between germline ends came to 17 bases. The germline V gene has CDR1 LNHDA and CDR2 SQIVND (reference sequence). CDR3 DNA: TGTGCCAGTAGTAAGGCCCTTGAGGGTTACGGGGCCAACGTCCTGACTTTC. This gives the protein CASSKALEGYGANVLTF.

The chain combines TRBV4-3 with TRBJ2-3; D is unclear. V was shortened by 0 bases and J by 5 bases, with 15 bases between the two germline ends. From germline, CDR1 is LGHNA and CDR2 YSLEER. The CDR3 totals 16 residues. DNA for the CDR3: TGCGCCAGCAGCCAAGATCCAGGTTCCCATTTAGATACGCAGTATTTT. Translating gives CASSQDPGSHLDTQYF.

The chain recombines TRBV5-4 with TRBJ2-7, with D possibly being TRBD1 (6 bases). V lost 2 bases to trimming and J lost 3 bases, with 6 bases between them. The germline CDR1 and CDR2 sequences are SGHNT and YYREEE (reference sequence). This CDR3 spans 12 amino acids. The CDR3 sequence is CASSLQGYEQYF. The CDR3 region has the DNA TGTGCCAGCAGCTTACAGGGCTACGAGCAGTACTTC. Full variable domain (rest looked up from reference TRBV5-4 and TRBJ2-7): ETGVTQSPTHLIKTRGQQVTLRCSSQSGHNTVSWYQQALGQGPQFIFQYYREEENGRGNFPPRFSGLQFPNYSSELNVNALELDDSALYLCASSLQGYEQYFGPGTRLTVT.

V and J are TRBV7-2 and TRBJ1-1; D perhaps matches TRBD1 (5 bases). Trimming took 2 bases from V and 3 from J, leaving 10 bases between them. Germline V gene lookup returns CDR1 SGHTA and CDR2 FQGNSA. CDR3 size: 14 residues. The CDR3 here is CASSLLREDTEAFF. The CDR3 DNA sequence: TGTGCCAGCAGCTTACTCAGGGAGGACACTGAAGCTTTCTTT.

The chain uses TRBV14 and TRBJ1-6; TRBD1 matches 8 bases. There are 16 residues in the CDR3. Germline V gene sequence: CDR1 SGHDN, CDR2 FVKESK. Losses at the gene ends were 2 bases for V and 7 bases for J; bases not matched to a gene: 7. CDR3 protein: CASSQIRTGRNSPLHF. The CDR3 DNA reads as TGTGCCAGCAGCCAAATCCGGACAGGGAGGAATTCACCCCTCCACTTT.

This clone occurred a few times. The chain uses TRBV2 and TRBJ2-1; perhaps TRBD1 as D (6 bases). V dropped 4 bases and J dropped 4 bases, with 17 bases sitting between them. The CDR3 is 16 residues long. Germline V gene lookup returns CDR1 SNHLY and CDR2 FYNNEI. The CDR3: CASSGDDGGLYNEQFF. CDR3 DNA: TGTGCCAGCAGTGGGGATGATGGGGGCCTGTACAATGAGCAGTTCTTC.

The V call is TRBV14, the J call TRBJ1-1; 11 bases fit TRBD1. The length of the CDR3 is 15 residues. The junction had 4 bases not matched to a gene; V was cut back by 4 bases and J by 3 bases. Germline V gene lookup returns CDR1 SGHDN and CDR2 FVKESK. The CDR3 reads CASSLRDRGDTEAFF. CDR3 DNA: TGTGCCAGCAGCCTCCGGGACAGGGGGGACACTGAAGCTTTCTTT.

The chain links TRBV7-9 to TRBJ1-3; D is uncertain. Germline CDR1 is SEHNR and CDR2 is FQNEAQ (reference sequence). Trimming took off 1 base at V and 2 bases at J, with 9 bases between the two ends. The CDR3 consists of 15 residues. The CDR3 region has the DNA TGTGCCAGCAGCTTAGTTCCCGCGACTGGAAACACCATATATTTT. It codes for CASSLVPATGNTIYF.

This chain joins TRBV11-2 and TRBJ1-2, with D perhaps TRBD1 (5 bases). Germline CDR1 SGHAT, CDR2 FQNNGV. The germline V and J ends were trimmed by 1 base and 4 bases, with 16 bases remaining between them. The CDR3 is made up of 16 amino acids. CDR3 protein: CASSLGLGGEAYGYTF. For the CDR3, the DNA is TGTGCCAGCAGCTTAGGGTTGGGGGGGGAGGCCTATGGCTACACCTTC. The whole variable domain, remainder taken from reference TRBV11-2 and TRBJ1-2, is EAGVAQSPRYKIIEKRQSVAFWCNPISGHATLYWYQQILGQGPKLLIQFQNNGVVDDSQLPKDRFSAERLKGVDSTLKIQPAKLEDSAVYLCASSLGLGGEAYGYTFGSGTRLTVV.

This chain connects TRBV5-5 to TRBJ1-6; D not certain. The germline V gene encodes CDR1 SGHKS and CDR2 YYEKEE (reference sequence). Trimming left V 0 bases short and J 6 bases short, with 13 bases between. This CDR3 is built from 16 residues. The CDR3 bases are TGTGCCAGCAGCTTGGGGGGTAGCGCCTTTAATTCACCCCTCCACTTT. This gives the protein CASSLGGSAFNSPLHF.

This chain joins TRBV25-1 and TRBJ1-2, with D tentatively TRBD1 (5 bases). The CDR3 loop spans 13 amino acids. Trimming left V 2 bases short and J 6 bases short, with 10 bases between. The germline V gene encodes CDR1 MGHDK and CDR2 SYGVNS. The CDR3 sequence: CASSEGAVHGYTF. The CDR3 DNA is TGTGCCAGCAGTGAAGGGGCAGTACATGGCTACACCTTC.

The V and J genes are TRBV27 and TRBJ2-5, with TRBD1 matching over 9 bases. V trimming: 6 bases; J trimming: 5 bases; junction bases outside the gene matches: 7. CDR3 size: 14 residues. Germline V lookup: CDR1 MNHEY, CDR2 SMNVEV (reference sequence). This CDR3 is CASSPRTGVETQYF. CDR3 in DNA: TGTGCCAGCAGCCCCCGGACAGGGGTCGAGACCCAGTACTTC.

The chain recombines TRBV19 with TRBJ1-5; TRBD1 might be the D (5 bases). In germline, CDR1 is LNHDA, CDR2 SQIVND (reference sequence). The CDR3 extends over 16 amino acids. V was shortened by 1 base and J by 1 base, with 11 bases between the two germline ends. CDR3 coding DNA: TGTGCCAGTAGTATAGTCGACAGACCGAGCAATCAGCCCCAGCATTTT. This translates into CASSIVDRPSNQPQHF.

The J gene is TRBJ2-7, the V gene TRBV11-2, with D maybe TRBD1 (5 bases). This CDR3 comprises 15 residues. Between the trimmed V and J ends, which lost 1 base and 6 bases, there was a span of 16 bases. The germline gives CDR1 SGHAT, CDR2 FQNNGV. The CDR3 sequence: CASSLVQVAAGEQYF. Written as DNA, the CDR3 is TGTGCCAGCAGCTTAGTACAGGTGGCGGCCGGCGAGCAGTACTTC.

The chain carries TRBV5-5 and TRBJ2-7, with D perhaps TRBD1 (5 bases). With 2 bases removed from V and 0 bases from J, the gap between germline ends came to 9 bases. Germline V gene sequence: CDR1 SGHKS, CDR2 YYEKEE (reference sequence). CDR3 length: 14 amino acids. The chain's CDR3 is CASSLTTVSYEQYF. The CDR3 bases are TGTGCCAGCAGCTTAACGACAGTCTCCTACGAGCAGTACTTC.

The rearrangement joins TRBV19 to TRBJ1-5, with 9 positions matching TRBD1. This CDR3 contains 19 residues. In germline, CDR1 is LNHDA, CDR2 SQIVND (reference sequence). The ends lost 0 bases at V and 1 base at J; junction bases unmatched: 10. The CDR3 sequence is CASSIDLRGTGFSNQPQHF. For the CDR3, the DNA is TGTGCCAGTAGTATAGATCTGCGCGGGACAGGGTTCAGCAATCAGCCCCAGCATTTT.

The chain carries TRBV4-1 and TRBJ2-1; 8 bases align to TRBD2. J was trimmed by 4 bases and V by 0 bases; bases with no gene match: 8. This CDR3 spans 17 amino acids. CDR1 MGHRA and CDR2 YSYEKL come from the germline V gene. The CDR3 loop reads CASSQEPPGGAYNEQFF. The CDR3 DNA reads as TGCGCCAGCAGCCAAGAACCTCCGGGGGGGGCTTACAATGAGCAGTTCTTC.

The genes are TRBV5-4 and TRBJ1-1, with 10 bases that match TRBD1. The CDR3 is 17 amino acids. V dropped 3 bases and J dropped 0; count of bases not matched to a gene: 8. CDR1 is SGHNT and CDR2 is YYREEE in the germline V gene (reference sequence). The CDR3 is CASSCTRDRGMNTEAFF. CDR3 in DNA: TGTGCCAGCAGCTGCACCCGGGACAGGGGAATGAACACTGAAGCTTTCTTT.